One and the same sample provided the 25 T cell receptor beta chains below, sequenced in a study of cytomegalovirus exposure and HLA in healthy donors. Use of 60 Vbeta and 13 Jbeta primers characterized the PCR. The protocol was immunoSEQ multiplex PCR, while the TCRdb copy is restricted to in-frame clones and leaves out a portion. The sample lists about 190,000 clones, approximately 85% occurring once. Sequenced input: PBMCs. Receptors were obtained from a woman aged 18-35 years in good health and CMV-seronegative.

The chain recombines TRBV7-2 with TRBJ2-7, with 7 bases fitting TRBD1. The trim removed 3 bases at V and 4 bases at J, leaving 12 bases unmatched. The CDR3 is 16 amino acids. Per germline, CDR1 SGHTA and CDR2 FQGNSA. Here the CDR3 DNA reads TGTGCCAGCAGCTTTCCCGAGGGGGACAGACGATACGAGCAGTACTTC. Translated, it gives CASSFPEGDRRYEQYF. Drawing the rest from reference TRBV7-2 and TRBJ2-7, the complete variable domain is GAGVSQSPSNKVTEKGKDVELRCDPISGHTALYWYRQSLGQGLEFLIYFQGNSAPDKSGLPSDRFSAERTGGSVSTLTIQRTQQEDSAVYLCASSFPEGDRRYEQYFGPGTRLTVT.

The rearrangement links TRBV5-1 to TRBJ2-5; 9 bases align to TRBD1. The V gene end was trimmed by 0 bases and the J gene end by 3 bases; junction bases not matched to a gene: 6. The CDR3 consists of 16 residues. CDR1 SGHRS and CDR2 YFSETQ come from the germline V gene. This CDR3 reads CASSLDGQGTKETQYF. The CDR3 bases are TGCGCCAGCAGCTTGGACGGACAGGGGACCAAAGAGACCCAGTACTTC.

V usage is TRBV11-2 and J usage is TRBJ1-2; 8 bases match TRBD1. This CDR3 is 17 amino acids long. Germline CDR1 SGHAT, CDR2 FQNNGV. After removal of 5 bases from V and 1 base from J, the junction contained 12 bases not matched to a gene. The CDR3 is CASSTRTGQGDNYGYTF. CDR3 sequence (DNA): TGTGCCAGCAGCACGCGGACAGGGCAAGGGGATAACTATGGCTACACCTTC. Full variable domain (rest looked up from reference TRBV11-2 and TRBJ1-2): EAGVAQSPRYKIIEKRQSVAFWCNPISGHATLYWYQQILGQGPKLLIQFQNNGVVDDSQLPKDRFSAERLKGVDSTLKIQPAKLEDSAVYLCASSTRTGQGDNYGYTFGSGTRLTVV.

The rearrangement joins TRBV5-1 to TRBJ1-2; TRBD1 is a possible D gene (6 bases). CDR3 length: 16 amino acids. The germline V gene has CDR1 SGHRS and CDR2 YFSETQ. The V end lost 1 base, the J end lost 0 bases, and 13 bases lay between the germline ends. CDR3 region: CASSLTSGTTNYGYTF. The CDR3 DNA follows: TGCGCCAGCAGCTTGACTTCCGGGACAACTAACTATGGCTACACCTTC.

For this clone: The CDR3 does not end in the conserved phenylalanine or tryptophan, so this is likely a read error. The chain combines TRBV14 with TRBJ2-7; 8 bases line up with TRBD1. Germline lookup yields CDR1 SGHDN and CDR2 FVKESK. The CDR3 contains 12 residues. The junction had 4 bases not matched to a gene; V was cut back by 6 bases and J by 6 bases. The CDR3 nucleotides read TGTGCCAGCAGACGAACAGGGGGCGAGCAGTACCTC. Translating it yields CASRRTGGEQYL.

This clone was observed a handful of times. The chain couples TRBV5-8 to TRBJ1-5; no clear D. The V gene's germline CDR1 is SGHTS and CDR2 YDEGEE. This CDR3 has 12 residues. Trimming cost V 7 bases and J 4 bases, with 9 bases left between them. CDR3 amino acids: CASGPGNQPQHF. The CDR3 nucleotides read TGTGCCAGCGGCCCGGGGAATCAGCCCCAGCATTTT.

This chain links TRBV7-9 with TRBJ2-1; 9 bases are shared with TRBD2. The CDR3 has 17 residues. CDR1 and CDR2 from the germline V gene are SEHNR and FQNEAQ (reference sequence). V trimming: 5 bases; J trimming: 1 base; junction bases outside the gene matches: 9. CDR3 protein: CASSGWAGGGSYNEQFF. DNA of the CDR3: TGTGCCAGCAGCGGCTGGGCGGGAGGGGGGTCCTACAATGAGCAGTTCTTC.

The table lists this clone with a few counts. The rearrangement links TRBV6-5 to TRBJ2-7, with 8 bases fitting TRBD1. J was trimmed by 2 bases and V by 6 bases; bases with no gene match: 9. The CDR3 contains 15 residues. Germline loops: CDR1 MNHEY, CDR2 SVGAGI. The CDR3 loop is CASRAGTGGAYEQYF. In DNA form, the CDR3 reads TGTGCCAGCAGGGCCGGGACAGGAGGAGCCTACGAGCAGTACTTC.

This clone was counted only a few times. The J gene is TRBJ1-1, the V gene TRBV7-9, with D unresolved. CDR1 SEHNR and CDR2 FQNEAQ come from the germline V gene (reference sequence). Trimming removed 0 bases from V and 1 base from J, with 9 bases in between. This CDR3 comprises 15 residues. The CDR3 is CASSLAPRGNTEAFF. CDR3 DNA: TGTGCCAGCAGCTTAGCGCCTCGGGGGAACACTGAAGCTTTCTTT.

This clone was recorded only once. V and J are TRBV6-5 and TRBJ2-1; TRBD2 agrees at 16 bases. The CDR3 has 16 residues. Germline CDR1 reads MNHEY; CDR2 reads SVGAGI. With 4 bases clipped from V and 9 bases from J, the junction kept 6 bases outside the gene matches. CDR3 bases: TGTGCCAGCAGTTCCCCGGGACTAGCGGGAGGGGGTGAGCAGTTCTTC. Translating gives CASSSPGLAGGGEQFF.

This rearrangement joins TRBV28 to TRBJ2-7; possible D gene TRBD2, 5 bases. Germline-derived CDR1 and CDR2 are MDHEN and SYDVKM. The CDR3 has 13 amino acids. Deletions cut 6 bases from V and 3 bases from J, with 12 bases between. The DNA of the CDR3 is TGTGCCAGCAGCCGGACTGGGGACTACGAGCAGTACTTC. Encoded protein: CASSRTGDYEQYF.

This clone turned up a few times. This chain uses TRBV10-3 with TRBJ2-3, with 10 nucleotides matching TRBD2. The CDR3 covers 17 residues. Trimming took 4 bases from V and 1 from J; bases not matched to a gene: 8. Germline CDR1 and CDR2: ENHRY and SYGVKD. The CDR3 region has the DNA TGTGCCATCAGTGCAGGTTTAGCGGGGGGCGGCACAGATACGCAGTATTTT. Translating gives CAISAGLAGGGTDTQYF.

V and J are TRBV29-1 and TRBJ1-1; 8 nucleotides agree with TRBD1. Germline CDR1 SQVTM, CDR2 ANQGSEA. With 8 bases clipped from V and 1 base from J, the junction kept 6 bases outside the gene matches. The CDR3 covers 13 residues. DNA of the CDR3: TGCAGCACCCAGGGGGCCCGGAACACTGAAGCTTTCTTT. Protein: CSTQGARNTEAFF.

The chain is built from TRBV7-8 and TRBJ1-6; TRBD1 aligns across 8 bases. The CDR3 is 17 amino acids. J was trimmed by 9 bases and V by 1 base; bases with no gene match: 11. CDR1 is SGHVS, CDR2 FQNEAQ, per germline. The CDR3, as DNA: TGTGCCAGCAGCTTAGATTCAGGGGGCGCTTGGATTTCACCCCTCCACTTT. Translation: CASSLDSGGAWISPLHF. Full variable domain (missing parts from reference TRBV7-8 and TRBJ1-6): GAGVSQSPRYKVAKRGQDVALRCDPISGHVSLFWYQQALGQGPEFLTYFQNEAQLDKSGLPSDRFFAERPEGSVSTLKIQRTQQEDSAVYLCASSLDSGGAWISPLHFGNGTRLTVT.

This sequence joins TRBV7-9 and TRBJ2-1, with 11 nucleotides matching TRBD2. V was clipped by 4 bases and J by 4 bases; unmatched bases: 6. The CDR3 is 16 residues long. CDR1 is SEHNR and CDR2 is FQNEAQ in the germline V gene (reference sequence). The CDR3 sequence: CASSSTTSGTYNEQFF. The CDR3 nucleotides read TGTGCCAGCAGCTCGACGACTAGCGGGACTTACAATGAGCAGTTCTTC.

This clone is a singleton in its sample. The V and J genes are TRBV5-6 and TRBJ2-5, with D perhaps matching TRBD1 (6 bases). V lost 3 bases, J lost 5 bases, and 14 bases lay in between. Germline CDR1 SGHDT, CDR2 YYEEEE. The CDR3 is 14 amino acids. The CDR3 DNA reads as TGTGCCAGCAGCTCTGACAGGCGAGGGGAGACCCAGTACTTC. This encodes CASSSDRRGETQYF.

The CDR3 nucleotides are TGCGCCAGCAGCTTGGGAAAACCACAGGGCATTTTGGGCTACGAGCAGTACTTC. Protein: CASSLGKPQGILGYEQYF. The rearrangement uses TRBV5-1 and TRBJ2-7, with a weak D call TRBD1 (6 bases). V dropped 0 bases and J dropped 3 bases, with 22 bases sitting between them. CDR1 and CDR2 (germline): SGHRS, YFSETQ. This CDR3 is built from 18 residues.

V gene TRBV27 combines with J gene TRBJ1-5, with a weak D call TRBD1 (6 bases). Trimming took off 5 bases at V and 1 base at J, with 12 bases between the two ends. CDR3 length: 15 amino acids. CDR1 and CDR2 (germline): MNHEY, SMNVEV (reference sequence). The CDR3 DNA reads TGTGCCAGCAGTGGAGGGGGGGGGAGCAATCAGCCCCAGCATTTT. Translated: CASSGGGGSNQPQHF.

This chain links TRBV27 with TRBJ1-2; D is ambiguous. The germline V gene encodes CDR1 MNHEY and CDR2 SMNVEV (reference sequence). V lost 2 bases to trimming and J lost 0 bases, with 10 bases between them. The CDR3 runs 15 residues. The CDR3, as DNA: TGTGCCAGCAGTTTAGAGGGATGGTCTAACTATGGCTACACCTTC. Amino acid sequence: CASSLEGWSNYGYTF.

This clone appeared a single time. CDR3 amino acids: CASSDPGEQYF. The CDR3 coding sequence is TGCGCCAGCTCAGACCCCGGGGAGCAGTACTTC. The gene calls are TRBV5-1 and TRBJ2-5; D is perhaps TRBD2 (5 bases). This CDR3 region has 11 residues. Germline values: CDR1 SGHRS, CDR2 YFSETQ. V shed 7 bases and J shed 11 bases, with 15 bases lying between them.

CDR3 DNA sequence: TGTGCCAGTAGTATCTCTGCGTCTAGCGGGGGGAACCTACAGTACTTC. This codes for CASSISASSGGNLQYF. The chain carries TRBV19 and TRBJ2-7, with TRBD2 identical over 11 bases. The CDR3 loop spans 16 amino acids. V lost 3 bases and J lost 10; bases outside the gene matches: 14. CDR1 and CDR2 from the germline V gene are LNHDA and SQIVND (reference sequence).

This clone was recorded once. This chain joins TRBV18 and TRBJ2-7; the match to TRBD1 covers 10 bases. The CDR3 length is 15 residues. The J segment lost 1 base and the V segment lost 3 bases, leaving 3 bases of the junction unmatched. CDR1 and CDR2 from the germline V gene are KGHSH and LQKENI. This CDR3 reads CASSPDRGKSYEQYF. DNA of the CDR3: TGTGCCAGCTCACCGGACAGGGGGAAGTCCTACGAGCAGTACTTC.

The CDR3 coding sequence is TGTGCCAGCGCCATAGCGGGAGCCGTAAGCGAGCAGTACTTC. Amino acids: CASAIAGAVSEQYF. The chain links TRBV28 to TRBJ2-7; the match to TRBD2 covers 9 bases. Germline trimming cut 8 bases from V and 6 bases from J; bases unmatched to any gene: 11. This CDR3 contains 14 residues. Germline CDR1 MDHEN, CDR2 SYDVKM.

The rearrangement joins TRBV6-5 to TRBJ1-2; no definite D call. CDR1 is MNHEY, CDR2 SVGAGI, per germline. The V gene lost 0 bases and the J gene lost 3 bases, with 11 bases spanning the gap. The CDR3 is 15 amino acids. The CDR3 region is CASSYSRTVDYGYTF. Written as DNA, the CDR3 is TGTGCCAGCAGTTACTCCCGGACTGTCGACTATGGCTACACCTTC.

V and J are TRBV28 and TRBJ2-3; 10 positions agree with TRBD1. The trim removed 4 bases at V and 5 bases at J, leaving 9 bases unmatched. CDR3 length equals 16 residues. Germline V lookup: CDR1 MDHEN, CDR2 SYDVKM. CDR3 coding DNA: TGTGCCAGCAGTTCCCCGACAGGGGGCGGAATAGATACGCAGTATTTT. Amino acids: CASSSPTGGGIDTQYF.